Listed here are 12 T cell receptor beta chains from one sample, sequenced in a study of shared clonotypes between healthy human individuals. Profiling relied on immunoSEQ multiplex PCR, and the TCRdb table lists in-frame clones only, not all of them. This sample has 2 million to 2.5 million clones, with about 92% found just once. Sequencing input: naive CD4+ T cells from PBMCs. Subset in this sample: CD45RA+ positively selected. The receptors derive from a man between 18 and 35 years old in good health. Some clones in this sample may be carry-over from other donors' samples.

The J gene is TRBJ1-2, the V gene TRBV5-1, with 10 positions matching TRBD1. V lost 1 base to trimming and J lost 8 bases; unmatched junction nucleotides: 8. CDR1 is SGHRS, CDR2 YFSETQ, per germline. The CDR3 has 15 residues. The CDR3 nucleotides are TGCGCCAGCAGCTTGATGACAGGGGGCACGGGAGGCTACACCTTC. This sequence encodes CASSLMTGGTGGYTF.

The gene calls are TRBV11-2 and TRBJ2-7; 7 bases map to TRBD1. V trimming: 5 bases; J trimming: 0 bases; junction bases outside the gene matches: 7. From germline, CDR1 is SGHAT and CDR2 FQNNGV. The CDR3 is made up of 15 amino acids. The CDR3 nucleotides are TGTGCCAGCAGCCTGGGACAGCAGTTCTCCTACGAGCAGTACTTC. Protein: CASSLGQQFSYEQYF.

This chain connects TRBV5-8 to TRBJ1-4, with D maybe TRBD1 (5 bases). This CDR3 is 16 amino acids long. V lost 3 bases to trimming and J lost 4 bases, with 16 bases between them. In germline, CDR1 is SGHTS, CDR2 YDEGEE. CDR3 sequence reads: CASSSGVGTDNEKLFF. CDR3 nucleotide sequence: TGTGCCAGCAGCTCTGGAGTCGGGACGGATAATGAAAAACTGTTTTTT.

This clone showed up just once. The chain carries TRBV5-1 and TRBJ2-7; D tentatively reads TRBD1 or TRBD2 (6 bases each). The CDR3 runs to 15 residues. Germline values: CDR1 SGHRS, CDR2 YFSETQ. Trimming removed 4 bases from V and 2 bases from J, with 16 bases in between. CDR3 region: CASSTEGVHPYEQYF. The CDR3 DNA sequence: TGCGCCAGCAGCACGGAGGGGGTCCATCCCTACGAGCAGTACTTC.

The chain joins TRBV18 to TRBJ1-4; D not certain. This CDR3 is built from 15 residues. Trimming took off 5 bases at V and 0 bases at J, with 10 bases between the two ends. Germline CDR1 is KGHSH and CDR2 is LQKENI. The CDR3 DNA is TGTGCCAGCTCAGCGGACGGCGCAACTAATGAAAAACTGTTTTTT. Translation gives CASSADGATNEKLFF.

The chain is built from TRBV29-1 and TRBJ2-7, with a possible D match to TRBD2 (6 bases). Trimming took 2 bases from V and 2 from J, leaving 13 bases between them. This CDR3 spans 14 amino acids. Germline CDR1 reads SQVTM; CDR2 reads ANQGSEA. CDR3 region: CSVETREAPYEQYF. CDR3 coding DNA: TGCAGCGTTGAAACGAGGGAGGCCCCCTACGAGCAGTACTTC.

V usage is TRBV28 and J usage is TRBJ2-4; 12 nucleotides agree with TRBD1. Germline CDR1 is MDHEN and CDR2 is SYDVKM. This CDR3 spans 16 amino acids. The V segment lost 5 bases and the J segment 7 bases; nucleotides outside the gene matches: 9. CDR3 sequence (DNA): TGTGCCAGCAGTGGCGGGACAGGGGGCCGTGGGAACATTCAGTACTTC. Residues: CASSGGTGGRGNIQYF.

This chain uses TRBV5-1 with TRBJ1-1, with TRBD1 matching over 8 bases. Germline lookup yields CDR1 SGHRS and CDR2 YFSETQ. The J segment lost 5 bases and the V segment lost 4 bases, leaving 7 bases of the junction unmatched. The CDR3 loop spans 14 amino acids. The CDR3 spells CASSERQGSTEAFF. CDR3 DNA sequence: TGCGCCAGCAGCGAGCGACAGGGGTCGACTGAAGCTTTCTTT.

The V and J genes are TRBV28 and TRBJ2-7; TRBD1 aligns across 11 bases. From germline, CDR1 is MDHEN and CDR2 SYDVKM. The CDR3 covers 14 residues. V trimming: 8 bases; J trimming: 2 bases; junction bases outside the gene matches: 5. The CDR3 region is CASGPGQGAYEQYF. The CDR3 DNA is TGTGCCAGCGGACCGGGACAGGGGGCCTACGAGCAGTACTTC.

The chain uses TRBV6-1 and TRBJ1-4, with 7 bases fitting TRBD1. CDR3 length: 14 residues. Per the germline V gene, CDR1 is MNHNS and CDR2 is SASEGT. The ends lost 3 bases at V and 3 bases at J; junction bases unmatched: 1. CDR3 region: CASSEGTANEKLFF. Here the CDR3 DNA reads TGTGCCAGCAGTGAGGGGACAGCTAATGAAAAACTGTTTTTT.

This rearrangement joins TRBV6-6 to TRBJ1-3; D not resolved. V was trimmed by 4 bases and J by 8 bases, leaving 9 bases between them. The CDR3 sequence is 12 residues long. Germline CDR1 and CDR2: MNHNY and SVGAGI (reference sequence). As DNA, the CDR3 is TGTGCCAGCAGTTTAAACGAGGACACCATATATTTT. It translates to CASSLNEDTIYF.

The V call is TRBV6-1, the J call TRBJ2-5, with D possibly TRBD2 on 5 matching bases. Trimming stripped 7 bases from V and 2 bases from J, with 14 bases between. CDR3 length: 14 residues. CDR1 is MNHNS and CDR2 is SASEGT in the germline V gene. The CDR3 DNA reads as TGTGCCAGCATGCCACCGGGATTTCAAGAGACCCAGTACTTC. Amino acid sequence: CASMPPGFQETQYF.